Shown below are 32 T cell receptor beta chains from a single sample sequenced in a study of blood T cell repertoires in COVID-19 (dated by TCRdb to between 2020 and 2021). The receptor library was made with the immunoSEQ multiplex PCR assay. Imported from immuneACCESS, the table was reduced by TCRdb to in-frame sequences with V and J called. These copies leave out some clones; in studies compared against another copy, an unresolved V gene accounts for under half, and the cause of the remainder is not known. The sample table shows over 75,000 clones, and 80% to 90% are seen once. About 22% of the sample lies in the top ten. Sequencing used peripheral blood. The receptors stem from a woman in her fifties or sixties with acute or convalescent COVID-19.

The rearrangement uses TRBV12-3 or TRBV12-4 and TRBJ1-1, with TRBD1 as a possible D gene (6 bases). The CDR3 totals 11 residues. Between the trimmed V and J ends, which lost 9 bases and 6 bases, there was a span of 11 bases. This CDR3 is CASANRAEAFF. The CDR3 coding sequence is TGTGCCAGTGCGAACAGGGCTGAAGCTTTCTTT.

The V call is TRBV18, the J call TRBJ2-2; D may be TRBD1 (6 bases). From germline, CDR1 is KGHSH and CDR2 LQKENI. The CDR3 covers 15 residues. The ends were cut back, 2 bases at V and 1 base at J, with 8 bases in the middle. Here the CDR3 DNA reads TGTGCCAGCTCACCAACGACAGGGAACACCGGGGAGCTGTTTTTT. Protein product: CASSPTTGNTGELFF.

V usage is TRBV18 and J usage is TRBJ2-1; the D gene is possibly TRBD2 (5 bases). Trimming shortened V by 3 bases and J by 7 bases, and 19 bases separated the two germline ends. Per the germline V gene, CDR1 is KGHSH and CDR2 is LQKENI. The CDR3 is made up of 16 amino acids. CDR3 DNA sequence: TGTGCCAGCTCACCGGCGAGGTCGGGGATAGGTAATGAGCAGTTCTTC. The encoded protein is CASSPARSGIGNEQFF.

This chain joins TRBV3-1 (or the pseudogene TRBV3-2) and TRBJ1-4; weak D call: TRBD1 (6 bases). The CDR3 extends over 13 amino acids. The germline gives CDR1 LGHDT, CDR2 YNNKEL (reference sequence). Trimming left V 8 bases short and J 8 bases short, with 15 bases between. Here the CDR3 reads CASAGKGVEKLFF. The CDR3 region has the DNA TGTGCCAGCGCGGGCAAGGGGGTCGAAAAACTGTTTTTT.

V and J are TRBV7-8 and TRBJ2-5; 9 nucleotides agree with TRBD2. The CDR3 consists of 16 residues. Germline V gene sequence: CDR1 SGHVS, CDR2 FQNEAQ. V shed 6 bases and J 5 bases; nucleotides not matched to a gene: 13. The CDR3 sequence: CASSRAIAGEGETQYF. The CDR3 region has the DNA TGTGCCAGCAGTAGAGCCATAGCGGGGGAAGGGGAGACCCAGTACTTC.

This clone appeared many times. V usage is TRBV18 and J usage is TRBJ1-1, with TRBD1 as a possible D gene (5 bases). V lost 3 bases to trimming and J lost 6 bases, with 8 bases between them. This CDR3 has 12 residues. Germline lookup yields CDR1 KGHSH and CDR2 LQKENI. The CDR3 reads CASSPQGSEAFF. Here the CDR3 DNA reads TGTGCCAGCTCACCCCAGGGCTCTGAAGCTTTCTTT.

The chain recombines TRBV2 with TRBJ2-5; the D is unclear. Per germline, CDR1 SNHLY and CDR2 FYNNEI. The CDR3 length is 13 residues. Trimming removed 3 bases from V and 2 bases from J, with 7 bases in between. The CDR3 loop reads CASSDYQQETQYF. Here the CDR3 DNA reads TGTGCCAGCAGTGATTACCAGCAAGAGACCCAGTACTTC.

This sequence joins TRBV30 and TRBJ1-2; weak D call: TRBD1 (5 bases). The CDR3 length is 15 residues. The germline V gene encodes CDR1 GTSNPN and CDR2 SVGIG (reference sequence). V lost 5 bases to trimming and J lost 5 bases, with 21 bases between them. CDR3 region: CAWRLGGDYFYGYTF. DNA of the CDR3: TGTGCCTGGCGTCTTGGGGGGGACTACTTTTATGGCTACACCTTC.

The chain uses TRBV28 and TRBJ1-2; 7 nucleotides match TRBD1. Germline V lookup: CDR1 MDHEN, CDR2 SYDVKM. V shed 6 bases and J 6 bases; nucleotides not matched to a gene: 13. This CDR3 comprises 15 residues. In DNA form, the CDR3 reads TGTGCCAGCAGAACCCCCAGACAGGGCTTGGATGGCTACACCTTC. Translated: CASRTPRQGLDGYTF.

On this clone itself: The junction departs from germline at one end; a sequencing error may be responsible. CDR3 residues: CASSQGSNTEALF. CDR3 DNA sequence: TGTGCCAGCAGTCAGGGGTCGAACACTGAAGCTCTCTTT. The V gene is TRBV9, the J gene TRBJ1-1, with D possibly TRBD1 on 6 matching bases. The CDR3 is 13 residues long. Per germline, CDR1 SGDLS and CDR2 YYNGEE.

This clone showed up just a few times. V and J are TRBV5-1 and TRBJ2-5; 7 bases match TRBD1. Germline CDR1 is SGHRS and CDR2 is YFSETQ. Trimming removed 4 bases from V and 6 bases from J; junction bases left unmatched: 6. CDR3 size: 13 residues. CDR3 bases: TGCGCCAGCAGCACGACAGGGATGAAGACCCAGTACTTC. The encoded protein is CASSTTGMKTQYF.

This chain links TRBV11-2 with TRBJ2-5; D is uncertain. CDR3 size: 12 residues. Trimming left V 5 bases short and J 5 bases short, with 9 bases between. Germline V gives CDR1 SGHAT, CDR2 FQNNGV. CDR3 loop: CASSLTFETQYF. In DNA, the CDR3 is TGTGCCAGCAGCCTGACTTTTGAGACCCAGTACTTC.

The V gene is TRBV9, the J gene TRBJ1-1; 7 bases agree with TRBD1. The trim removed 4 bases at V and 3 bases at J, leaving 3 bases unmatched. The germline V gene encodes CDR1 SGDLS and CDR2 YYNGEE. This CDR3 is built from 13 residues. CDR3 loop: CASSRQGYTEAFF. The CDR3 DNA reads TGTGCCAGCAGCCGACAGGGCTACACTGAAGCTTTCTTT.

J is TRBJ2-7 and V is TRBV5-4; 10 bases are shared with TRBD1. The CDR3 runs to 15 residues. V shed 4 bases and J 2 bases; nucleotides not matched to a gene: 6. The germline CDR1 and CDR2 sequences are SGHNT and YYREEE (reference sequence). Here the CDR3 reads CASSAGQGGPYEQYF. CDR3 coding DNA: TGTGCCAGCAGCGCTGGACAGGGGGGTCCCTACGAGCAGTACTTC. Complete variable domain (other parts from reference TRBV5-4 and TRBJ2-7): ETGVTQSPTHLIKTRGQQVTLRCSSQSGHNTVSWYQQALGQGPQFIFQYYREEENGRGNFPPRFSGLQFPNYSSELNVNALELDDSALYLCASSAGQGGPYEQYFGPGTRLTVT.

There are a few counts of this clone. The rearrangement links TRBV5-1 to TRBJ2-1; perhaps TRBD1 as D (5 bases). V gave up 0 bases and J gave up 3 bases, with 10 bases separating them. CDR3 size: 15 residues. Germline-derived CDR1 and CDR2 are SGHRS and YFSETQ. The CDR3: CASSLGQSLYNEQFF. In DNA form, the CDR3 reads TGCGCCAGCAGCTTGGGACAGAGCCTCTACAATGAGCAGTTCTTC.

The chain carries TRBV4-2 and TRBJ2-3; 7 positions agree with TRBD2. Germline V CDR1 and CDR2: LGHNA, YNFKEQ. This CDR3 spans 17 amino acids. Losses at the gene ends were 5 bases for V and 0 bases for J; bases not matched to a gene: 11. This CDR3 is CASSVLGTTLSTDTQYF. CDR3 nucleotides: TGTGCCAGCAGCGTCTTAGGGACTACCTTAAGCACAGATACGCAGTATTTT.

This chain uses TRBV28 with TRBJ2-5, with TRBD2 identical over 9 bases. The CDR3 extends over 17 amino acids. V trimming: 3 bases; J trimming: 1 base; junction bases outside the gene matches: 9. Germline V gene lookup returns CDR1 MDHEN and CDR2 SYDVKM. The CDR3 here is CASSFPLVAGVQETQYF. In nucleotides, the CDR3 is TGTGCCAGCAGTTTTCCCCTCGTAGCGGGAGTCCAAGAGACCCAGTACTTC.

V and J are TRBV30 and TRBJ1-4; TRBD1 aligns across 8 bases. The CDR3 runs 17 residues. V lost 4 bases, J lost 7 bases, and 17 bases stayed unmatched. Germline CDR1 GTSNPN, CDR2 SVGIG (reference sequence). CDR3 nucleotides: TGTGCCTGGAAACTTGCCAGGGGGCAAAGTAGGGGTGAAAAACTGTTTTTT. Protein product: CAWKLARGQSRGEKLFF.

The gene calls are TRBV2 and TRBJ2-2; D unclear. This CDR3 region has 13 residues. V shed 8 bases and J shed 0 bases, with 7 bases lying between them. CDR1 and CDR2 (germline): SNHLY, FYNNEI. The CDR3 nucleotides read TGTGCCAGCGGCCCCTCGAACACCGGGGAGCTGTTTTTT. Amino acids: CASGPSNTGELFF.

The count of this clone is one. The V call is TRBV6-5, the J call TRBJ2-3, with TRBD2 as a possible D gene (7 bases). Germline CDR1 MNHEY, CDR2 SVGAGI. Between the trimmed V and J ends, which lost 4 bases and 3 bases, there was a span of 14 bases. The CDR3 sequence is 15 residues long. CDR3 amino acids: CASSLGGGLTDTQYF. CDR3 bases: TGTGCCAGCAGTTTAGGGGGAGGGTTGACAGATACGCAGTATTTT.

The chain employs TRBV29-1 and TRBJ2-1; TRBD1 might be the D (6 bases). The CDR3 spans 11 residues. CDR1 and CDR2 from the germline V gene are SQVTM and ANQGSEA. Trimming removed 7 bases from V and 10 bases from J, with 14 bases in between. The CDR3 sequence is CSAEGVGEQFF. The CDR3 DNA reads TGCAGCGCCGAGGGGGTCGGGGAGCAGTTCTTC.

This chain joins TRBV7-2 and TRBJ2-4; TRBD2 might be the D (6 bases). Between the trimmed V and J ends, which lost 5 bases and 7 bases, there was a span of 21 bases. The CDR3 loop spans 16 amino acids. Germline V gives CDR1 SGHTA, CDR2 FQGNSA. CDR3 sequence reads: CASSRHGGDRANIQYF. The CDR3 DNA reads TGTGCCAGCAGCCGTCATGGAGGGGACCGGGCGAACATTCAGTACTTC.

DNA of the CDR3: TGCGCCAGCAGCCGACAGGGGGACACCGGGGAGCTGTTTTTT. This encodes CASSRQGDTGELFF. The chain uses TRBV5-1 and TRBJ2-2; 9 bases map to TRBD1. The CDR3 has 14 residues. Germline values: CDR1 SGHRS, CDR2 YFSETQ. V dropped 4 bases and J dropped 3; count of bases not matched to a gene: 1.

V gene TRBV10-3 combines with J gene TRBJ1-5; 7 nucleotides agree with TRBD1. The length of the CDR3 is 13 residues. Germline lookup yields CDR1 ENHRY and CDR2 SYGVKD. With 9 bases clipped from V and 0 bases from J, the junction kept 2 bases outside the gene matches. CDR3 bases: TGTGCCATTGGGACAGATAGCAATCAGCCCCAGCATTTT. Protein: CAIGTDSNQPQHF.

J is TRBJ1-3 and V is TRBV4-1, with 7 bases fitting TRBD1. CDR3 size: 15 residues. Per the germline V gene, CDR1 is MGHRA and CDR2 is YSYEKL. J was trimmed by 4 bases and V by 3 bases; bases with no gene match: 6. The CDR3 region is CASSHRQGNGNTIYF. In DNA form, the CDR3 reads TGCGCCAGCAGCCATAGACAGGGCAACGGAAACACCATATATTTT.

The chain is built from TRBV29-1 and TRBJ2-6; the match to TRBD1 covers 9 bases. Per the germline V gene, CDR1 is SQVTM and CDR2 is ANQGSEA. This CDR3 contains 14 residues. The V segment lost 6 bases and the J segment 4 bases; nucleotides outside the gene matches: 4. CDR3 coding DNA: TGCAGCGTGCGGACAGGGGAAGGGGCCAACGTCCTGACTTTC. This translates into CSVRTGEGANVLTF.

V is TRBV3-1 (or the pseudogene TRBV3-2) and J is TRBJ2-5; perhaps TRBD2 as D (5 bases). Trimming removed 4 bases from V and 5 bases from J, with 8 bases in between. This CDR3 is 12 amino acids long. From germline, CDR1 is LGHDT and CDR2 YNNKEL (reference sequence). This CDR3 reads CASSPRGETQYF. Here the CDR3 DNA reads TGTGCCAGCAGCCCACGCGGGGAGACCCAGTACTTC.

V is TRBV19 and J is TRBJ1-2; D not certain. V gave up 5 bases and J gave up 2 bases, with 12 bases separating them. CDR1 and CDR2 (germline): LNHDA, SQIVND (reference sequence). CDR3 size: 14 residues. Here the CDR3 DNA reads TGTGCCAGTAGTGAGGGCCTACTCAACTATGGCTACACCTTC. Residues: CASSEGLLNYGYTF.

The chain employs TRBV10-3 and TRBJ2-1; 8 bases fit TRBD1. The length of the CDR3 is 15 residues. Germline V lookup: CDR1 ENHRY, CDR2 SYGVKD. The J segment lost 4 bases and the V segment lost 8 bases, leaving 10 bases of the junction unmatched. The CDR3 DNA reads TGTGCCATCGGGGTAGGGACAGGAGCTTACAATGAGCAGTTCTTC. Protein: CAIGVGTGAYNEQFF.

The CDR3 here is CSVLQGNTEAFF. The CDR3 coding sequence is TGCAGCGTGCTACAGGGGAACACTGAAGCTTTCTTT. V gene TRBV29-1 combines with J gene TRBJ1-1, with TRBD1 as a possible D gene (6 bases). CDR1 is SQVTM and CDR2 is ANQGSEA in the germline V gene. CDR3 size: 12 residues. Trimming took 6 bases from V and 1 from J, leaving 9 bases between them.

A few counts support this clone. CDR3: CASSASGTANEKLFF. CDR3 DNA sequence: TGTGCCAGCAGTGCCTCCGGGACAGCTAATGAAAAACTGTTTTTT. The rearrangement links TRBV25-1 to TRBJ1-4; 7 bases map to TRBD1. CDR3 length equals 15 residues. Looked up from germline, CDR1 is MGHDK and CDR2 is SYGVNS. V lost 4 bases and J lost 3; bases outside the gene matches: 5.

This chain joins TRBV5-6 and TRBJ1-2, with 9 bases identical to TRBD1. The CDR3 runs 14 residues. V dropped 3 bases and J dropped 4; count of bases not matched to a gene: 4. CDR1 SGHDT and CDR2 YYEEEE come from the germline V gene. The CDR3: CASSSGTGIYGYTF. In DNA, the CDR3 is TGTGCCAGCAGCTCCGGGACAGGGATCTATGGCTACACCTTC.